This is a list of T cell receptor beta chains from one sample in a study of cytomegalovirus exposure and HLA in healthy donors. Some clones are missing from TCRdb's copy, which holds only in-frame ones; the method was immunoSEQ multiplex PCR. This table holds approximately 20,000 clones. The sample consisted of PBMCs. The source of these receptors is a man between 60 and 75 years old in good health and CMV-seropositive. Each CDR3 is given without its conserved first and last residue. D genes are given only for firm matches.

v_call: TRBV27; d_call: TRBD1; cdr3_aa: ASLPRWTGTYEQY
v_call: TRBV30; d_call: .; cdr3_aa: AGSSSYEQY
v_call: TRBV7-2; d_call: TRBD1; cdr3_aa: ASTADRGNTEAF
v_call: TRBV5-4; d_call: .; cdr3_aa: ASSPPRGNEQF
v_call: TRBV5-1; d_call: .; cdr3_aa: ASSLDPKNYGYT
v_call: TRBV6-4; d_call: .; cdr3_aa: ASRPTSSGNTIY
v_call: TRBV7-9; d_call: TRBD1; cdr3_aa: ASRRDSFNTGELF
v_call: TRBV18; d_call: TRBD1; cdr3_aa: ASSPRQGTYEQY
v_call: TRBV6-5; d_call: .; cdr3_aa: ASSYQWGGGYGYT
v_call: TRBV4-1; d_call: TRBD1; cdr3_aa: ASSQGQGKGNTIY
v_call: TRBV18; d_call: .; cdr3_aa: ASSPPTGTGELF
v_call: TRBV6-5; d_call: TRBD1; cdr3_aa: ASRTPGGYGYT
v_call: TRBV6-1; d_call: .; cdr3_aa: ASSARTGPEAF
v_call: TRBV5-1; d_call: TRBD1; cdr3_aa: ASRVRTGTVNTEAF
v_call: TRBV5-1; d_call: .; cdr3_aa: ASRRAAGKADTQY
v_call: TRBV18; d_call: .; cdr3_aa: ASSPLGTDYGYT
v_call: TRBV6-1; d_call: .; cdr3_aa: ASSEAWGPTYEQY
v_call: TRBV6-6; d_call: .; cdr3_aa: ASSESGARYNEQF
v_call: TRBV2; d_call: .; cdr3_aa: ASRAIREVNYGYT
v_call: TRBV6-5; d_call: .; cdr3_aa: ASSYGTVNEKLF
v_call: TRBV29-1; d_call: TRBD1; cdr3_aa: SVEARDSQY
v_call: TRBV4-1; d_call: .; cdr3_aa: ASSQDHAAGRF
v_call: TRBV6-5; d_call: .; cdr3_aa: ASSYRDTSYEQY
v_call: TRBV4-1; d_call: TRBD1; cdr3_aa: ASSQRDRVIDEQY
v_call: TRBV4-2; d_call: .; cdr3_aa: ASSQDARGKNNEQF
v_call: TRBV18; d_call: TRBD1; cdr3_aa: ASSPGDRGRRNQPQH
v_call: TRBV29-1; d_call: .; cdr3_aa: SVCIADSYNEQF
v_call: TRBV5-1; d_call: TRBD1; cdr3_aa: ASSSGQGSYAGELF
v_call: TRBV6-6; d_call: .; cdr3_aa: ASSYSVALSEQF
v_call: TRBV6-6; d_call: .; cdr3_aa: ASSRDGGYGYT
v_call: TRBV6-5; d_call: TRBD1; cdr3_aa: ASSFTGGVTDTQY
v_call: TRBV7-8; d_call: .; cdr3_aa: ASSAGQKETQY